The present T cell receptor (beta chain) was sequenced within a study of blood T cell repertoires in COVID-19. This CDR3 spans 18 amino acids. Germline CDR1 is LNHDA and CDR2 is SQIVND (reference sequence). V shed 6 bases and J 0 bases; nucleotides not matched to a gene: 16. TCRdb's table, derived via immunoSEQ multiplex PCR, lists solely in-frame clones and lacks some. The sample shows 350,000 to 400,000 clones, 90% to 95% of them seen only once. The sequence was obtained from a woman between 40 and 55 years old who had been exposed to COVID-19. The chain combines TRBV19 with TRBJ1-2; 7 bases map to TRBD1. Sequenced sample: PBMCs or T cells enriched from blood (not recorded which). The CDR3 is CASRDPRDSQPANYGYTF. CDR3 in DNA: TGTGCCAGTAGGGACCCCCGGGACAGCCAACCTGCTAACTATGGCTACACCTTC.